This TCR beta chain was identified during a study of blood T cell repertoires in COVID-19. On the study more broadly: Sources were T cells, B-cell-depleted T cells, or PBMCs; the material itself was cDNA or gDNA.

Under the authors' procedure: Estimated nucleated cell counts came from reference gene primer amplification. Clones were read by immunoSEQ multiplex PCR, and TCRdb kept only the in-frame ones, dropping some. The V and J calls and clone size come from that table; D and trimming were worked out from the DNA. The table lists about 90,000 clones, around 85% of them singletons. CDR3 length: 14 residues. V was clipped by 0 bases and J by 2 bases, with 8 bases between them. CDR1 SGHRS and CDR2 YFSETQ come from the germline V gene. The TCR comes from a woman between 65 and 79 years old with active or convalescent COVID-19. This chain connects TRBV5-1 to TRBJ1-2; TRBD1 is a possible D gene (6 bases). Sample: peripheral blood. CDR3 amino acids: CASSLDGQNYGYTF. The CDR3 DNA reads TGCGCCAGCAGCTTGGACGGACAGAACTATGGCTACACCTTC.